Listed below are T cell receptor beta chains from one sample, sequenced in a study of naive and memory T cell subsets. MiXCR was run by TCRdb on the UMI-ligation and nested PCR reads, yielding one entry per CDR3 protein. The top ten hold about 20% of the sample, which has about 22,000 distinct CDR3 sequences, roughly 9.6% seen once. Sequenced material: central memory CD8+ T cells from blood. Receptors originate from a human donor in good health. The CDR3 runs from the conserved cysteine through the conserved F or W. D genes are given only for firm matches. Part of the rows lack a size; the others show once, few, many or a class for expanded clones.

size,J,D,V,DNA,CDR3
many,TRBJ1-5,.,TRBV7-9,TGTGCCAGCAGCTCCTGGGACCCCCAGGAGCCCCAGCATTTT,CASSSWDPQEPQHF
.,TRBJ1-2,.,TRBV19,TGTGCCAGTGGGCCATATGTCTACACCTTC,CASGPYVYTF
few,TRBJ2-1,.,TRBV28,TGTGCCACACATCAGGGGCAGACTAACTACAATGAGCAGTTCTTC,CATHQGQTNYNEQFF
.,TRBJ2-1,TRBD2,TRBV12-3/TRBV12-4,TGTGCCAGCAGTCACCGAGCGGGAGGGTGGAACAATGAGCAGTTCTTC,CASSHRAGGWNNEQFF
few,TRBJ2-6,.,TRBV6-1,TGTGCCAGCAGTGTGGGGGAAGGAGCTGGGGCCAACGTCCTGACTTTC,CASSVGEGAGANVLTF
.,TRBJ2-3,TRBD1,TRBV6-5,TGTGCCAGCAGCCTGGGGACAGGGGATAGGGATACGCAGTATTTT,CASSLGTGDRDTQYF
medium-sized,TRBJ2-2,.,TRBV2,TGTGCCAGCAGTCCTAACAGGGATCCCGGGGAGCTGTTTTTT,CASSPNRDPGELFF
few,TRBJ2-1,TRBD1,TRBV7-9,TGTGCCAGCAGCTCCCCGGGACAGGGTATGGCTGAGCAGTTCTTC,CASSSPGQGMAEQFF
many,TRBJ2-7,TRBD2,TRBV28,TGTGCCAGCAGCGAGGCTAGCGGGAAATTCTCCTACGAGCAGTACTTC,CASSEASGKFSYEQYF
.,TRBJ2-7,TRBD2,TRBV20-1,TGCAGTGCTAGAGGGGTCGGGAGCGGGAGGGCCGCCTACGAGCAGTACTTC,CSARGVGSGRAAYEQYF
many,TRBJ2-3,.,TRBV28,TGTGCCAGCATTGGCAGGGGTTACACAGATACGCAGTATTTT,CASIGRGYTDTQYF
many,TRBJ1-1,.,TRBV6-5,TGTGCCAGCACCGCAGGGCATACTGAAGCTTTCTTT,CASTAGHTEAFF
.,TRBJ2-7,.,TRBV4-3,TGCGCCAGCAGCCAGGGGTCGGATAGCTCCTACGAGCAGTACTTC,CASSQGSDSSYEQYF